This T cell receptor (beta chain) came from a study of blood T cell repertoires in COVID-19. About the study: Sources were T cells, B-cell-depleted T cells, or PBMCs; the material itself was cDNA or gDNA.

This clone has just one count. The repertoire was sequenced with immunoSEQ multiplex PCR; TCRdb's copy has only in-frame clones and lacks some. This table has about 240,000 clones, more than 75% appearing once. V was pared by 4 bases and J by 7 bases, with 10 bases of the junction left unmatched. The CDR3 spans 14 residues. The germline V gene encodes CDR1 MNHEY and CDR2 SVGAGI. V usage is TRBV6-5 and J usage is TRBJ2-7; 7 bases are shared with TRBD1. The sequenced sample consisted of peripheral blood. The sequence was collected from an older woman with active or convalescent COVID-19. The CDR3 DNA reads TGTGCCAGCAGTTCGCCCGGGACAGAGAGAGAGCAGTACTTC. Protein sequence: CASSSPGTEREQYF.